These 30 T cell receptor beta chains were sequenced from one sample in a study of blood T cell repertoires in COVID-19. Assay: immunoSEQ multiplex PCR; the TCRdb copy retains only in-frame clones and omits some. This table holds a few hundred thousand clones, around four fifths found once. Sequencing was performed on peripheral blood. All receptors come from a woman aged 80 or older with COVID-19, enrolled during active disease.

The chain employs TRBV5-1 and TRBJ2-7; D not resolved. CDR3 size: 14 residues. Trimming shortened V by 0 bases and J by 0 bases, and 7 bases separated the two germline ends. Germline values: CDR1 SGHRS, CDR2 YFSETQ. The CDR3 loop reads CASSLDHGSYEQYF. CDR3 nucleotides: TGCGCCAGCAGCTTGGACCACGGCTCCTACGAGCAGTACTTC.

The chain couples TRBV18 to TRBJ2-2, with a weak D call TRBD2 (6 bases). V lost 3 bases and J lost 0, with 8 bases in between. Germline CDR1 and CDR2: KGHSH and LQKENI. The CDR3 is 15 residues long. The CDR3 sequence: CASSPGGANTGELFF. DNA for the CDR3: TGTGCCAGCTCACCGGGAGGCGCGAACACCGGGGAGCTGTTTTTT.

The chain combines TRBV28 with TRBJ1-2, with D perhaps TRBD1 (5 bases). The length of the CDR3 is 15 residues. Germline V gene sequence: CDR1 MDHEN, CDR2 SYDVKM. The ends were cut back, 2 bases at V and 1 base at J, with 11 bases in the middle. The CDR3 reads CASSLTGGGNYGYTF. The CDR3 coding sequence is TGTGCCAGCAGTTTAACCGGGGGGGGTAACTATGGCTACACCTTC.

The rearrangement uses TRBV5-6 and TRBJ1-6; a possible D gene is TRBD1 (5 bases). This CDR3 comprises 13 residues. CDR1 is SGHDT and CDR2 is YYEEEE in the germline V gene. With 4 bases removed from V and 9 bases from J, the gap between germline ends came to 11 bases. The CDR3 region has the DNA TGTGCCAGCAGCGTGACAGCGCCTTCACCCCTCCACTTT. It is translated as CASSVTAPSPLHF.

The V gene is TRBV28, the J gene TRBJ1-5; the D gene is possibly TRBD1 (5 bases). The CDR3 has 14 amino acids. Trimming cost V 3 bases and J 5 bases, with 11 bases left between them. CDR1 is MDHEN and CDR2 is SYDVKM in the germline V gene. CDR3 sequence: CASSFSWGDQPQHF. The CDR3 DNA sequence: TGTGCCAGCAGTTTTTCGTGGGGGGATCAGCCCCAGCATTTT.

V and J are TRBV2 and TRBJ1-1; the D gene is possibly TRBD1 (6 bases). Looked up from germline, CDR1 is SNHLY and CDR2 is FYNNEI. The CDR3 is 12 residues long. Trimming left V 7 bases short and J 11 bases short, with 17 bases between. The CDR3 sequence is CASNPGQRRAFF. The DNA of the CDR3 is TGTGCCAGCAACCCGGGACAAAGGAGGGCTTTCTTT. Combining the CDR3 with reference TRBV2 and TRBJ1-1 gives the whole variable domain EPEVTQTPSHQVTQMGQEVILRCVPISNHLYFYWYRQILGQKVEFLVSFYNNEISEKSEIFDDQFSVERPDGSNFTLKIRSTKLEDSAMYFCASNPGQRRAFFGQGTRLTVV.

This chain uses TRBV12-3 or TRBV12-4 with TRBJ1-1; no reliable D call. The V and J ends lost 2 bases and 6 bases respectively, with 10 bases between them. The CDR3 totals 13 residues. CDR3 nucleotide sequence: TGTGCCAGCAGTTTACAGCAACTACCTGAAGCTTTCTTT. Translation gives CASSLQQLPEAFF.

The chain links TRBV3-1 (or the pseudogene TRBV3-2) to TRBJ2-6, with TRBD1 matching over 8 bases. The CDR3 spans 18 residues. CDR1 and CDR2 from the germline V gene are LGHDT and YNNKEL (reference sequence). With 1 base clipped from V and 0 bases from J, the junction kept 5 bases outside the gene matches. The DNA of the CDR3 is TGTGCCAGCAGCCAAGCTACAGGGGGGCTCTCTGGGGCCAACGTCCTGACTTTC. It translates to CASSQATGGLSGANVLTF.

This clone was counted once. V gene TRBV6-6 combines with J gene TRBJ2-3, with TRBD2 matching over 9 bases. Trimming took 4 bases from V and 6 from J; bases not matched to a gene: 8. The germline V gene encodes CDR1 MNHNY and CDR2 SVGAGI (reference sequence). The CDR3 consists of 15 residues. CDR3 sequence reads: CASSSLRGGSDTQYF. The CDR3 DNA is TGTGCCAGCAGTTCCCTGCGGGGGGGCAGTGATACGCAGTATTTT.

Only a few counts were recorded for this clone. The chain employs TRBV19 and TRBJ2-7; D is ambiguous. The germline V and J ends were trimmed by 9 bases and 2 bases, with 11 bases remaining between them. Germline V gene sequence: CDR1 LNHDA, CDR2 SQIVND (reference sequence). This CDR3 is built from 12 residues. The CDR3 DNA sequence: TGTGCCAGCCCCTCCGGTCCCTACGAGCAGTACTTC. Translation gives CASPSGPYEQYF. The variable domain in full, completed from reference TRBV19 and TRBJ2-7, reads DGGITQSPKYLFRKEGQNVTLSCEQNLNHDAMYWYRQDPGQGLRLIYYSQIVNDFQKGDIAEGYSVSREKKESFPLTVTSAQKNPTAFYLCASPSGPYEQYFGPGTRLTVT.

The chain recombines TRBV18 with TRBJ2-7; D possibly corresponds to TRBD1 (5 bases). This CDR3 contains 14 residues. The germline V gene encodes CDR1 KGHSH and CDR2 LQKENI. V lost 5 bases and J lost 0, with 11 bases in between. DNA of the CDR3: TGTGCCAGCTCATCCCCAGACAGCTCCTACGAGCAGTACTTC. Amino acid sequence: CASSSPDSSYEQYF.

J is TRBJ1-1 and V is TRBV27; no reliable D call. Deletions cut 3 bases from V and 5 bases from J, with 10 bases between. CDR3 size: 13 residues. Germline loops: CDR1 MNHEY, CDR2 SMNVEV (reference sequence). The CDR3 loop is CASSLSRETEAFF. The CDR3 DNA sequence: TGTGCCAGCAGTTTGAGTCGGGAAACTGAAGCTTTCTTT.

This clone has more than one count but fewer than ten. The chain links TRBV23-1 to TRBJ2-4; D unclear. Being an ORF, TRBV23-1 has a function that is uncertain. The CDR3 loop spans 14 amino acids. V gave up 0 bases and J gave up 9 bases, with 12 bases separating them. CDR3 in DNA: TGCGCCAGCAGTCAATCGGTGGAGTCGGGCATTCAGTACTTC. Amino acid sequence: CASSQSVESGIQYF.

The CDR3 DNA is TGTGCCAGCAGTCCCGACAGACGGGTGACCCAGTACTTC. This sequence encodes CASSPDRRVTQYF. V and J are TRBV28 and TRBJ2-5, with a possible D match to TRBD1 (5 bases). This CDR3 is 13 amino acids long. Per the germline V gene, CDR1 is MDHEN and CDR2 is SYDVKM. Trimming stripped 5 bases from V and 7 bases from J, with 14 bases between.

CDR3 DNA: TGTGCCATCAGTGATCTCGGGTCCGACCAGTACTTC. Encoded protein: CAISDLGSDQYF. This chain connects TRBV10-3 to TRBJ2-7; D is ambiguous. This CDR3 has 12 amino acids. From germline, CDR1 is ENHRY and CDR2 SYGVKD. The ends were cut back, 3 bases at V and 10 bases at J, with 13 bases in the middle.

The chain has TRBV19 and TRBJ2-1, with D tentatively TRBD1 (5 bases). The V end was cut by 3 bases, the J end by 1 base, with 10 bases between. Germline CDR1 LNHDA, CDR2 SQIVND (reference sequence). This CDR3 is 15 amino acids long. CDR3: CASSIQGLSYNEQFF. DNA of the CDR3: TGTGCCAGTAGTATCCAGGGCCTTTCCTACAATGAGCAGTTCTTC.

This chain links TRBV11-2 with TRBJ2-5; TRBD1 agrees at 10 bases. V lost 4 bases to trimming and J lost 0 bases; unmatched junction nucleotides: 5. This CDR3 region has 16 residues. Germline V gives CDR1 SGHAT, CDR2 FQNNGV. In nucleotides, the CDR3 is TGTGCCAGCAGCTCGCCTGGGACAGGGGACCAAGAGACCCAGTACTTC. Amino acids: CASSSPGTGDQETQYF.

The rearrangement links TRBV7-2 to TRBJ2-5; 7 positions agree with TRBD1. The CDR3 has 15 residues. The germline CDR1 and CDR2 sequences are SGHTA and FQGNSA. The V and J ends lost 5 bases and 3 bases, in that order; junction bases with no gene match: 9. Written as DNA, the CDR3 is TGTGCCAGCAGCGCAACAGGGGTGGGGAAAGAGACCCAGTACTTC. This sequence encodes CASSATGVGKETQYF.

The CDR3 sequence: CASSYSQGNGYTF. The CDR3 region has the DNA TGTGCCAGCAGTTACTCACAGGGGAATGGCTACACCTTC. The chain couples TRBV6-6 to TRBJ1-2; 7 bases are shared with TRBD1. J gave up 6 bases and V 0 bases, and 1 base lay outside the gene matches. The germline V gene encodes CDR1 MNHNY and CDR2 SVGAGI (reference sequence). The CDR3 sequence is 13 residues long.

The CDR3 loop is CAWSETDNSPLHF. In nucleotides, the CDR3 is TGTGCCTGGAGTGAGACAGATAATTCACCCCTCCACTTT. This chain links TRBV30 with TRBJ1-6; tentatively, D is TRBD1 (5 bases). Between the trimmed V and J ends, which lost 1 base and 5 bases, there was a span of 6 bases. From germline, CDR1 is GTSNPN and CDR2 SVGIG (reference sequence). This CDR3 has 13 amino acids.

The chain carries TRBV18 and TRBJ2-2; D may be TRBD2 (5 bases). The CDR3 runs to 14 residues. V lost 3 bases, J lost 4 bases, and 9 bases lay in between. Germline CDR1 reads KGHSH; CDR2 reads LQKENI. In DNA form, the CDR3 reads TGTGCCAGCTCACCCCTCGGAGGCACCGGGGAGCTGTTTTTT. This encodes CASSPLGGTGELFF.

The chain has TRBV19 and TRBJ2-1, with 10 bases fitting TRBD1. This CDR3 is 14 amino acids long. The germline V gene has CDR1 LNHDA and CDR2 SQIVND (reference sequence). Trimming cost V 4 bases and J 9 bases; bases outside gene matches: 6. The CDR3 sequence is CASSRQGAPGEQFF. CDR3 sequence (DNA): TGTGCCAGTAGTAGACAGGGGGCTCCCGGTGAGCAGTTCTTC.

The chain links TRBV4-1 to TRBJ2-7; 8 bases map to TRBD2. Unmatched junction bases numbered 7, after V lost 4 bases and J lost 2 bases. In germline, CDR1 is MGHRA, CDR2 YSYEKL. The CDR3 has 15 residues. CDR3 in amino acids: CASSPPAGGTYEQYV. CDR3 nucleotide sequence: TGCGCCAGCAGCCCGCCGGCGGGGGGAACCTACGAGCAGTACGTC.

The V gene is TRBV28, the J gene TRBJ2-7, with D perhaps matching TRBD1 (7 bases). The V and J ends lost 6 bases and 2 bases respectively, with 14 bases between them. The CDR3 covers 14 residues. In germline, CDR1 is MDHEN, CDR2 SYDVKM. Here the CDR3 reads CASREGTVAYEQYF. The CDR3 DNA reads TGTGCCAGCAGGGAGGGGACAGTGGCCTACGAGCAGTACTTC.

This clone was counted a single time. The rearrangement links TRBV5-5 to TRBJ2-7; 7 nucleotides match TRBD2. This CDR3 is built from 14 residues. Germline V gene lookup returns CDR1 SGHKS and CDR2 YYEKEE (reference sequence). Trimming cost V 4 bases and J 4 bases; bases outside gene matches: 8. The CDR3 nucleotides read TGTGCCAGCAGCCACTCGGGGGGTCGGTACGAGCAGTACTTC. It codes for CASSHSGGRYEQYF.

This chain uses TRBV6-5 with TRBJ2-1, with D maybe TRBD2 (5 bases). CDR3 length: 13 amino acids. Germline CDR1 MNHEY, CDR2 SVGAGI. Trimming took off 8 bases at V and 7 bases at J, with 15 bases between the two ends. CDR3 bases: TGTGCCAGCGCCGGTATCGGGGTGAATGAGCAGTTCTTC. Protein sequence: CASAGIGVNEQFF.

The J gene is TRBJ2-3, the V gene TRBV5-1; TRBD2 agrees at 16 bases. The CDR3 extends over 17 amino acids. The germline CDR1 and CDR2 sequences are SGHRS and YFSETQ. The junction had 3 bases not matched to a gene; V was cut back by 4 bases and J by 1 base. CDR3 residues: CASSGTSGGAGTDTQYF. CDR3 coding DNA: TGCGCCAGCAGCGGGACTAGCGGGGGGGCAGGCACAGATACGCAGTATTTT.

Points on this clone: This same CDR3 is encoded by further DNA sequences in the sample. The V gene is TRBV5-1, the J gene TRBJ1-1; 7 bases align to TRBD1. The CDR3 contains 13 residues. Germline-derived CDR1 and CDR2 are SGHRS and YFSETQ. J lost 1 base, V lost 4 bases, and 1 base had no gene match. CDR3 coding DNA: TGCGCCAGCAGCGGGACAGAGAACACTGAAGCTTTCTTT. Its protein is CASSGTENTEAFF.

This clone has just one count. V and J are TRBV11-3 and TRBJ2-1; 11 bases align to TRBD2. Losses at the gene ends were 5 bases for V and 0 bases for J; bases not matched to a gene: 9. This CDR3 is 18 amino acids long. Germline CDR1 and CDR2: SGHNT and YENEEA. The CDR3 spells CASSRGTSGHTSYNEQFF. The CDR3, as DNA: TGTGCCAGCAGCCGGGGGACTAGCGGCCACACCTCCTACAATGAGCAGTTCTTC.

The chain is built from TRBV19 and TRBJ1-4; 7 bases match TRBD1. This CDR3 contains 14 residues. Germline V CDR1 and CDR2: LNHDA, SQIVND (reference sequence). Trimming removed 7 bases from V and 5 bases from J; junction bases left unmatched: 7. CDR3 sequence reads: CASTQGTLNEKLFF. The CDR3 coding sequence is TGTGCCAGTACACAGGGGACTCTGAATGAAAAACTGTTTTTT.